This paragraph covers one T cell receptor beta chain sequence. The antigen is undetermined. Constant-region reverse primers amplified full-length variable regions, followed by semi-nested Nested Universal Primer A PCR. TCRdb fed the 5' RACE reads into MiXCR, producing one record per CDR3 protein. Here the sample spans around 50,000 distinct CDR3 sequences, 15% to 20% being singletons. Study results and limitations: Tumor memory CD4+ T cell TCR gene usage was found to cluster with blood and lymph node memory CD4+ cells and with lymph node naive CD4+ cells. Greatest tumor Treg TCR overlap was with tumor naive CD4+ cells.

Purified naive CD4+ T cells were depleted of CD25+ Tregs. The CDR3 runs 15 residues. Germline-derived CDR1 and CDR2 are DFQATT and SNEGSKA (reference sequence). Germline trimming cut 6 bases from V and 4 bases from J; bases unmatched to any gene: 13. The receptor was derived from a female donor with breast cancer. The chain recombines TRBV20-1 with TRBJ2-5, with TRBD2 matching over 8 bases. The specimen was naive CD4+ T cells sorted from blood. The subset: naive CD4+ T cells, CD4+CD45RA+CD25-. CDR3 nucleotide sequence: TGCAGTGCAGAGGGCGGGAGCGGGAGTTCAGAGACCCAGTACTTC. It encodes CSAEGGSGSSETQYF.